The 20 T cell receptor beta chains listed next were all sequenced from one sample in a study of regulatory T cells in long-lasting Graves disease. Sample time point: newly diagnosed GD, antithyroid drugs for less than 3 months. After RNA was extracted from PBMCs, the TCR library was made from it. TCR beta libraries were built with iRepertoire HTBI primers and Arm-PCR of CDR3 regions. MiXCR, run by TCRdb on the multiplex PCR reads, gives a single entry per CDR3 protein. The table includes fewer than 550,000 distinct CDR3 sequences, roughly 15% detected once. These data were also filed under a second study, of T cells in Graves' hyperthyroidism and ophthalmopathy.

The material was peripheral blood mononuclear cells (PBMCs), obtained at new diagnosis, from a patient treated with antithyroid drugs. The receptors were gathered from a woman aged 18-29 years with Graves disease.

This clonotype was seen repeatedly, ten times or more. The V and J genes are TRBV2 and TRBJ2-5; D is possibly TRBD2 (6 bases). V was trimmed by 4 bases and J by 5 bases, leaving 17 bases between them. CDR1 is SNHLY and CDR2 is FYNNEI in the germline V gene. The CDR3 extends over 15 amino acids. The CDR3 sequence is CASSGVGSPGETQYF. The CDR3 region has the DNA TGTGCCAGCAGTGGTGTCGGGAGCCCAGGGGAGACCCAGTACTTC.

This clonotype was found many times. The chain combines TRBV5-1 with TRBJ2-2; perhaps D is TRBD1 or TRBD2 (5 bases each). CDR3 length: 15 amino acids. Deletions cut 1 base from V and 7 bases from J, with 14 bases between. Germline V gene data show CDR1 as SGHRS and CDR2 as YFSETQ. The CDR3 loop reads CASSLLRGEHGELFF. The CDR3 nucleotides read TGCGCCAGCAGCTTGTTGAGAGGGGAGCACGGGGAGCTGTTTTTT.

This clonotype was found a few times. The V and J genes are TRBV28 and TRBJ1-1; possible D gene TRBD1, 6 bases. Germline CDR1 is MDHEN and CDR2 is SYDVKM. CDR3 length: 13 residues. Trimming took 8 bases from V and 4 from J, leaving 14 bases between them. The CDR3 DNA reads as TGTGCCAGCCTCCTCACAGGGAGCACTGAAGCTTTCTTT. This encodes CASLLTGSTEAFF.

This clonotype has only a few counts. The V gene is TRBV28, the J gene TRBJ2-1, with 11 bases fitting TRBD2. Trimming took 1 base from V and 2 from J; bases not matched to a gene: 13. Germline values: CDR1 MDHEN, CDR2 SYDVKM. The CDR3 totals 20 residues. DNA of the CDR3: TGTGCCAGCAGTTTATTCATCACGGGACTAGCGGAGGGAACCTACAATGAGCAGTTCTTC. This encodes CASSLFITGLAEGTYNEQFF.

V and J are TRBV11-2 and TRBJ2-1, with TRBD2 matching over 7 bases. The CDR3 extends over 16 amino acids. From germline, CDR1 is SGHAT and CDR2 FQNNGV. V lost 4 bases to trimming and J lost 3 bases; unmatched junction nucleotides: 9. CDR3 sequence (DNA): TGTGCCAGCAGCTCAATCGGGACTACCCGCTACAATGAGCAGTTCTTC. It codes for CASSSIGTTRYNEQFF.

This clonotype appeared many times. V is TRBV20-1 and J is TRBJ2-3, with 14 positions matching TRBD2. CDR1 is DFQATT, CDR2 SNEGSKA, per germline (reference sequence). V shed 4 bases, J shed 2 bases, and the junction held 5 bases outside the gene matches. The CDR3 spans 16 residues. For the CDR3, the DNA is TGCAGTGCTACCGTGACTAGCGGGAGGGCCACAGATACGCAGTATTTT. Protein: CSATVTSGRATDTQYF.

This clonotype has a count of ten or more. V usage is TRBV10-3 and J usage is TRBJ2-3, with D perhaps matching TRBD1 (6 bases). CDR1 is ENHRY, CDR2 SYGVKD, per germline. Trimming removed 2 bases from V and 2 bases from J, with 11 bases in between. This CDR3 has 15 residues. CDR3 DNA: TGTGCCATCAGTGAGGCAGGGGCTAACACAGATACGCAGTATTTT. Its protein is CAISEAGANTDTQYF.

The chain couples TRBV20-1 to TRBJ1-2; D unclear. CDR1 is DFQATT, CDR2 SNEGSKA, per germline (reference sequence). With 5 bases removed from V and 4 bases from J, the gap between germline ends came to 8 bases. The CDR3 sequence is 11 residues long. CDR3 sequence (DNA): TGCAGTGCTTATAGTCTCTATGGCTACACCTTC. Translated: CSAYSLYGYTF.

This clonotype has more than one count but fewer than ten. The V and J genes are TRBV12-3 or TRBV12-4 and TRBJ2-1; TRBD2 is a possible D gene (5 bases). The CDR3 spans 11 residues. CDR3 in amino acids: CASGFGDEQFF. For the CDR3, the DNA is TGTGCTTCGGGATTCGGGGATGAGCAGTTCTTC.

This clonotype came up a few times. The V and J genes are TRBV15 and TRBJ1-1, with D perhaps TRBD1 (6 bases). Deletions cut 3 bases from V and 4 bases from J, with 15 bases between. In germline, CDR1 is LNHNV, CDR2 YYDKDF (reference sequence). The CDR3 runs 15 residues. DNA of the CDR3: TGTGCCACCAGCAGCCGGCGGGGGCGAGGCACTGAAGCTTTCTTT. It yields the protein CATSSRRGRGTEAFF.

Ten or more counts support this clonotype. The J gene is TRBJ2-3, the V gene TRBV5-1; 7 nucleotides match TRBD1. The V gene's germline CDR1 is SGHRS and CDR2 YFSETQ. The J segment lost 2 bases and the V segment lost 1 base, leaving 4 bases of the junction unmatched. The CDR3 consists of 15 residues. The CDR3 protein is CASSLSGQYTDTQYF. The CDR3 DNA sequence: TGCGCCAGCAGCTTGTCGGGACAGTACACAGATACGCAGTATTTT.

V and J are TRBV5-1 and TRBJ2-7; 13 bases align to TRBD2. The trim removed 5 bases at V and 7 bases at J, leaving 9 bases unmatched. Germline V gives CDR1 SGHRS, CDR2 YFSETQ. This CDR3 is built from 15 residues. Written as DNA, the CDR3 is TGCGCCAGCAGTCCCGGGACTAGCGGGGCGTGGGAGCAGTACTTC. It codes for CASSPGTSGAWEQYF.

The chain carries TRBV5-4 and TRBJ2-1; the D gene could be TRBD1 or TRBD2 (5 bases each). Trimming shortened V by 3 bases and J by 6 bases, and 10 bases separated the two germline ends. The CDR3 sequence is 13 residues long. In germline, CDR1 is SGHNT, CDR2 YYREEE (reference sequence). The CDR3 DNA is TGTGCCAGCAGCTGGGACCCGGTCAATGAGCAGTTCTTC. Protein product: CASSWDPVNEQFF.

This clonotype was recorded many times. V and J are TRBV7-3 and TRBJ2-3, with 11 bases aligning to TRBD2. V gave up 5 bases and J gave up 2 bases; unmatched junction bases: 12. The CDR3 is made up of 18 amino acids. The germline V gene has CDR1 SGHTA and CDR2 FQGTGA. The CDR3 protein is CASSLTSGTSPSTDTQYF. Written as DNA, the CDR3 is TGTGCCAGCAGCCTGACTAGCGGGACGTCACCCTCCACAGATACGCAGTATTTT.

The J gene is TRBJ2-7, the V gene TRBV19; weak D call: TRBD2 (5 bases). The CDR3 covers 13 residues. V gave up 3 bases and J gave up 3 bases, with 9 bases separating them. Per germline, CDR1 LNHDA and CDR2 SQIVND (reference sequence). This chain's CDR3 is CASSISGSYEQYF. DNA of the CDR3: TGTGCCAGTAGTATTTCGGGGAGCTACGAGCAGTACTTC.

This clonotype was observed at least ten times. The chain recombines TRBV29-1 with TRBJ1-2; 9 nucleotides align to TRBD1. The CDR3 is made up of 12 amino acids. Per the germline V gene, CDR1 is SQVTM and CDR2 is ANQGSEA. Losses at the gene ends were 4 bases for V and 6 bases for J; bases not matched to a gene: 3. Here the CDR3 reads CSVGQGVDGYTF. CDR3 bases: TGCAGCGTTGGACAGGGGGTCGATGGCTACACCTTC.

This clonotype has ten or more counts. CDR3 in DNA: TGTGCCAGCAGCTTAACAGGGGGCACAGATACGCAGTATTTT. This gives the protein CASSLTGGTDTQYF. The rearrangement joins TRBV7-3 to TRBJ2-3, with D tentatively TRBD1 (5 bases). Germline CDR1 SGHTA, CDR2 FQGTGA. The CDR3 runs 14 residues. Trimming shortened V by 0 bases and J by 1 base, and 5 bases separated the two germline ends.

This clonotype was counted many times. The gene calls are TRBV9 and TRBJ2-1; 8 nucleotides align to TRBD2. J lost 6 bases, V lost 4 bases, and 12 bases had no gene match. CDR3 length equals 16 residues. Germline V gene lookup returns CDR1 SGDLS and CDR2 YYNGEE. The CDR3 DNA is TGTGCCAGCAGCCCAAAGCTAGCGGGTCTAATCAATGAGCAGTTCTTC. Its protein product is CASSPKLAGLINEQFF.

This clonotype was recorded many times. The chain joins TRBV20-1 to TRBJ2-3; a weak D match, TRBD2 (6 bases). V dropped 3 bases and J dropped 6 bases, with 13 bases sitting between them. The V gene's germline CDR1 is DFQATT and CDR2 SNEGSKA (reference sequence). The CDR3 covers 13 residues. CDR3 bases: TGCAGTGCTAGTCGGGAGATTCGCGATACGCAGTATTTT. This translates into CSASREIRDTQYF.

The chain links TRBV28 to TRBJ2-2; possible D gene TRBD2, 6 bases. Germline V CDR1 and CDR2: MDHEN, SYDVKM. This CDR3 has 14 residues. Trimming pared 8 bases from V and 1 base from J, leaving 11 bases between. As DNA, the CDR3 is TGTGCCAGCTCGGGAGTCCTGAACACCGGGGAGCTGTTTTTT. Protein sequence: CASSGVLNTGELFF.